A selection of T cell receptor beta chains follows, all from one sample in a study of blood T cell repertoires in COVID-19. TCRdb keeps only in-frame clones here, not all; method: immunoSEQ multiplex PCR. The sample lists about 140,000 clones; about 80% were seen once. Sequencing was performed on PBMCs or T cells enriched from blood (not recorded which). The origin of the receptors is a woman aged 45-65 years who had recovered from COVID-19. The CDR3 runs from the conserved cysteine through the conserved F or W. The D gene is left open where the match is weak. Clone size is given for some rows only: seen once, a few or many times, or a class if the clone is expanded.

NA	TRBJ2-1	TRBV19	NA	CASSPGMFGGNEQFF	TGTGCCAGTAGTCCGGGGATGTTCGGTGGGAATGAGCAGTTCTTC
TRBD1	TRBJ2-7	TRBV6-6	NA	CASSSPDRANEQYF	TGTGCCAGCAGCAGCCCCGACAGGGCGAACGAGCAGTACTTC
NA	TRBJ2-2	TRBV9	NA	CASSASDRTGELFF	TGTGCCAGCAGCGCTTCGGACAGAACCGGGGAGCTGTTTTTT
NA	TRBJ1-5	TRBV3-1/TRBV3-2	NA	CASSLGISGAQPQHF	TGTGCCAGCAGCCTAGGGATATCAGGGGCTCAGCCCCAGCATTTT
TRBD1	TRBJ1-6	TRBV2	NA	CASRPGTGSNNSPLHF	TGTGCCAGCAGGCCCGGGACAGGAAGTAATAATTCACCCCTCCACTTT
NA	TRBJ1-2	TRBV19	NA	CASSPRWEYGYTF	TGTGCCAGTAGCCCCCGTTGGGAGTATGGCTACACCTTC
NA	TRBJ1-1	TRBV28	NA	CASSPRIGGTEAFF	TGTGCCAGCAGTCCCCGCATCGGGGGCACTGAAGCTTTCTTT
TRBD1	TRBJ2-5	TRBV4-2	NA	CASNPRTGGQETQYF	TGTGCCAGCAACCCTCGGACAGGAGGACAAGAGACCCAGTACTTC
NA	TRBJ1-1	TRBV6-5	NA	CASSFTGDNTEAFF	TGTGCCAGCAGTTTTACAGGAGATAACACTGAAGCTTTCTTT
NA	TRBJ1-3	TRBV9	NA	CASSVGGGSSGNTIYF	TGTGCCAGCAGCGTAGGTGGCGGGAGCTCTGGAAACACCATATATTTT
NA	TRBJ1-2	TRBV3-1/TRBV3-2	NA	CASSQEQGVVSGYTF	TGTGCCAGCAGCCAAGAACAGGGAGTAGTAAGTGGCTACACCTTC
TRBD1	TRBJ2-2	TRBV19	once	CASSTRTGHTGELFF	TGTGCCAGTAGCACCCGGACAGGTCATACCGGGGAGCTGTTTTTT
TRBD1	TRBJ2-7	TRBV5-1	NA	CASTWDRGGREQYF	TGCGCCAGCACCTGGGACAGGGGAGGGCGCGAGCAGTACTTC
TRBD1	TRBJ1-2	TRBV5-1	NA	CASSNPRTGNLANYGYTF	TGCGCCAGCAGCAACCCCCGGACAGGCAACCTAGCTAACTATGGCTACACCTTC
NA	TRBJ2-3	TRBV21-1	few	CASSNPRQREADTQYF	TGTGCCAGCAGCAACCCTCGGCAGCGGGAGGCAGATACGCAGTATTTT
NA	TRBJ1-3	TRBV30	few	CAWAIGGGGNTIYF	TGTGCCTGGGCCATTGGGGGAGGAGGAAACACCATATATTTT
NA	TRBJ2-7	TRBV5-6	NA	CASSLEGRYEQYF	TGTGCCAGCAGCCTAGAGGGAAGATACGAGCAGTACTTC
TRBD2	TRBJ2-7	TRBV19	once	CASSSPRLAGGTYEQYF	TGTGCCAGTAGTAGCCCAAGGCTAGCGGGAGGGACCTACGAGCAGTACTTC
NA	TRBJ2-2	TRBV28	few	CASSPTRDSTGELFF	TGTGCCAGCAGTCCTACGAGAGACAGCACCGGGGAGCTGTTTTTT
NA	TRBJ1-2	TRBV7-9	NA	CASSLGSGAGYTF	TGTGCCAGCAGCTTAGGGTCAGGGGCCGGCTACACCTTC
NA	TRBJ2-2	TRBV7-9	NA	CASSRNRANTGELFF	TGTGCCAGCAGCCGCAACAGGGCGAACACCGGGGAGCTGTTTTTT
NA	TRBJ2-3	TRBV18	NA	CASSPLGQLETDTQYF	TGTGCCAGCTCACCACTAGGACAGCTAGAAACAGATACGCAGTATTTT
NA	TRBJ2-2	TRBV21-1	many	CASSTRRRKPGELFF	TGTGCCAGCAGCACCCGACGGAGGAAACCCGGGGAGCTGTTTTTT
NA	TRBJ1-3	TRBV19	once	CASSIRASGNTIYF	TGTGCCAGTAGTATAAGAGCTTCTGGAAACACCATATATTTT
NA	TRBJ1-1	TRBV5-1	few	CASSLSDNSFLFTEAFF	TGCGCCAGCAGCTTGAGTGACAACTCATTTCTCTTCACTGAAGCTTTCTTT
TRBD2	TRBJ2-5	TRBV3-1/TRBV3-2	NA	CASSQGLAAGTETQYF	TGTGCCAGCAGCCAGGGACTAGCGGCTGGGACGGAGACCCAGTACTTC
NA	TRBJ2-3	TRBV4-1	few	CASSRGPKGTSTDTQYF	TGCGCCAGCAGCCGAGGACCAAAAGGGACTAGCACAGATACGCAGTATTTT
TRBD1	TRBJ1-4	TRBV2	NA	CASRPGQGLTWSEKLFF	TGTGCCAGCAGACCGGGACAGGGTCTTACCTGGAGCGAAAAACTGTTTTTT
TRBD1	TRBJ1-6	TRBV4-2	NA	CASSQVLDRVSYNSPLHF	TGTGCCAGCAGCCAAGTATTGGACAGGGTCTCCTATAATTCACCCCTCCACTTT
TRBD2	TRBJ2-1	TRBV27	NA	CASILTPLAGGNEQFF	TGTGCCAGCATCCTTACCCCACTAGCGGGGGGGAATGAGCAGTTCTTC
TRBD1	TRBJ1-2	TRBV6-5	NA	CASSSIGTGKGYTF	TGTGCCAGCAGTTCCATAGGGACAGGGAAGGGCTACACCTTC
NA	TRBJ1-4	TRBV5-1	NA	CASSLARDEKLFF	TGCGCCAGCAGCTTGGCCAGGGATGAAAAACTGTTTTTT
NA	TRBJ2-7	TRBV29-1	NA	CSVEGYGQSYEQYF	TGCAGCGTTGAAGGGTACGGACAATCCTACGAGCAGTACTTC
TRBD1	TRBJ2-3	TRBV19	once	CASSTGQSSTDTQYF	TGTGCCAGTAGTACGGGACAGTCAAGCACAGATACGCAGTATTTT
NA	TRBJ1-1	TRBV5-1	NA	CASAGRGVNTEAFF	TGCGCCAGCGCGGGACGGGGGGTGAACACTGAAGCTTTCTTT
TRBD2	TRBJ2-6	TRBV7-3	NA	CASSFPLAGGDSGANVLTF	TGTGCCAGCAGCTTCCCGCTAGCGGGAGGGGACTCTGGGGCCAACGTCCTGACTTTC
TRBD1	TRBJ1-4	TRBV10-3	NA	CAISDRDRGYEKLFF	TGTGCCATCAGTGACCGGGACAGGGGGTATGAAAAACTGTTTTTT
TRBD2	TRBJ2-6	TRBV3-1/TRBV3-2	NA	CASNQGLAGGPGANVLTF	TGTGCCAGCAACCAGGGACTAGCGGGAGGGCCTGGGGCCAACGTCCTGACTTTC
NA	TRBJ1-2	TRBV27	NA	CASSFSSRDYGYTF	TGTGCCAGCAGTTTCTCAAGCCGGGACTATGGCTACACCTTC
NA	TRBJ1-5	TRBV7-3	NA	CASSSGGSNQPQHF	TGTGCCAGCAGCTCGGGGGGGAGCAATCAGCCCCAGCATTTT
TRBD2	TRBJ2-3	TRBV28	NA	CASSLAGGLEDTQYF	TGTGCCAGCAGTCTAGCGGGAGGGCTAGAAGATACGCAGTATTTT
NA	TRBJ2-1	TRBV15	NA	CATSRDGREYNEQFF	TGTGCCACCAGCAGAGACGGTAGAGAGTACAATGAGCAGTTCTTC
TRBD1	TRBJ1-2	TRBV10-2	NA	CASSESPRTGFYGYTF	TGCGCCAGCAGTGAGTCTCCAAGGACAGGGTTCTATGGCTACACCTTC
NA	TRBJ1-1	TRBV6-5	NA	CASLRHNRDTEAFF	TGTGCCAGCTTGCGACATAACAGGGACACTGAAGCTTTCTTT
NA	TRBJ1-1	TRBV7-2	NA	CASSLDDSRGTEAFF	TGTGCCAGCAGCTTAGATGACAGCCGGGGGACTGAAGCTTTCTTT
NA	TRBJ1-4	TRBV10-3	NA	CAISESTGGLNEKLFF	TGTGCCATCAGTGAGTCGACGGGAGGGCTTAATGAAAAACTGTTTTTT
NA	TRBJ2-7	TRBV27	NA	CASSLAYKPNEQYF	TGTGCCAGCAGTTTAGCGTATAAGCCGAACGAGCAGTACTTC
TRBD1	TRBJ1-3	TRBV5-6	NA	CASSFTVTGLRGPNTIYF	TGTGCCAGCAGCTTTACCGTGACAGGGCTACGCGGGCCTAACACCATATATTTT
TRBD1	TRBJ1-1	TRBV6-5	NA	CASSFSGQGSEAFF	TGTGCCAGCAGCTTCTCGGGACAGGGTTCTGAAGCTTTCTTT
NA	TRBJ1-3	TRBV5-6	NA	CASSLTGGHTIYF	TGTGCCAGCAGCTTGACAGGAGGGCACACCATATATTTT